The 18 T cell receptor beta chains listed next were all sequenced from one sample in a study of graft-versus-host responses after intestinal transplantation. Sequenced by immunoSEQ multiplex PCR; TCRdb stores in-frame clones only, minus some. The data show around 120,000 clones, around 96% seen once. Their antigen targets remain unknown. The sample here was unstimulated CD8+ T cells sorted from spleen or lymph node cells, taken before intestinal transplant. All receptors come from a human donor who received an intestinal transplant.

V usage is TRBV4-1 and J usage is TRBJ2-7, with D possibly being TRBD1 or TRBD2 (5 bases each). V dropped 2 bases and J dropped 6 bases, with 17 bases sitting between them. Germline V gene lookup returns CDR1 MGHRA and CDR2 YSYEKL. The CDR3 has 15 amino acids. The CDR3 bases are TGCGCCAGCAGCCAAAAAAACGGGGCCACCCGCGAGCAGTACTTC. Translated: CASSQKNGATREQYF.

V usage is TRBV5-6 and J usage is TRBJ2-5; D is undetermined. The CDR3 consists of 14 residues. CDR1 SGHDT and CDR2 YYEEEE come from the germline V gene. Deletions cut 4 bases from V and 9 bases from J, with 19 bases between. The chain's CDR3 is CASSPGGWIGPQYF. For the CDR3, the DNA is TGTGCCAGCAGCCCCGGTGGGTGGATAGGGCCCCAGTACTTC. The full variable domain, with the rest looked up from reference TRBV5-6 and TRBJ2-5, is DAGVTQSPTHLIKTRGQQVTLRCSPKSGHDTVSWYQQALGQGPQFIFQYYEEEERQRGNFPDRFSGHQFPNYSSELNVNALLLGDSALYLCASSPGGWIGPQYFGPGTRLLVL.

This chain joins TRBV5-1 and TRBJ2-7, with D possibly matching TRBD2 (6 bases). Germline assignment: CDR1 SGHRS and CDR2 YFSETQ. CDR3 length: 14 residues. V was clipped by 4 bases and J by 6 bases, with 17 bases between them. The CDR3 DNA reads TGCGCCAGCAGCCTTCCGGGGGAGAGGGGCGAGCAGTACTTC. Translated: CASSLPGERGEQYF.

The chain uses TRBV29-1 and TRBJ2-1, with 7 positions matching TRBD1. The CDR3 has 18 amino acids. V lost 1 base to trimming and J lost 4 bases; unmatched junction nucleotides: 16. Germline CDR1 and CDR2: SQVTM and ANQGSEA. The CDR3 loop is CSVEGRVLRTGRYNEQFF. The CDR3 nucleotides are TGCAGCGTTGAAGGACGGGTTCTGCGGACAGGAAGGTACAATGAGCAGTTCTTC.

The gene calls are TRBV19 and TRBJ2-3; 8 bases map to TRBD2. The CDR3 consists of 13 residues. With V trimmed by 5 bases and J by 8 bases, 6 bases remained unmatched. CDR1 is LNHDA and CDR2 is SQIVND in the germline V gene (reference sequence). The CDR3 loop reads CASSVGLVGTQYF. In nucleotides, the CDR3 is TGTGCCAGTAGTGTGGGACTAGTGGGTACGCAGTATTTT.

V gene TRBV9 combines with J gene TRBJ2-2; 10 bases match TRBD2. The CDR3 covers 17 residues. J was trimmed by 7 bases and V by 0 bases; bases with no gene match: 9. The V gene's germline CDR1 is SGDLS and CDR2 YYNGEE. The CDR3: CASSVARTSGIRGELFF. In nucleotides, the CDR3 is TGTGCCAGCAGCGTAGCAAGAACTAGCGGGATTCGCGGGGAGCTGTTTTTT.

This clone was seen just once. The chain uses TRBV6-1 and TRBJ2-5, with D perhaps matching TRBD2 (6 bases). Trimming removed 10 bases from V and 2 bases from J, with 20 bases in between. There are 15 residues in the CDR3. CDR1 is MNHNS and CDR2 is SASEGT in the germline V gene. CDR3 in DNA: TGTGCCACTACAGAAATATGGGGGGAACAAGAGACCCAGTACTTC. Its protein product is CATTEIWGEQETQYF.

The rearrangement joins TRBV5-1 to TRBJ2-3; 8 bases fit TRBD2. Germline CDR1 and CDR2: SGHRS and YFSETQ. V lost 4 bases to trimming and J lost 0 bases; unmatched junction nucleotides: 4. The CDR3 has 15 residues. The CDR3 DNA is TGCGCCAGCAGCGCGACTAGCGCCAGCACAGATACGCAGTATTTT. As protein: CASSATSASTDTQYF. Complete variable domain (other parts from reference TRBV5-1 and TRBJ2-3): KAGVTQTPRYLIKTRGQQVTLSCSPISGHRSVSWYQQTPGQGLQFLFEYFSETQRNKGNFPGRFSGRQFSNSRSEMNVSTLELGDSALYLCASSATSASTDTQYFGPGTRLTVL.

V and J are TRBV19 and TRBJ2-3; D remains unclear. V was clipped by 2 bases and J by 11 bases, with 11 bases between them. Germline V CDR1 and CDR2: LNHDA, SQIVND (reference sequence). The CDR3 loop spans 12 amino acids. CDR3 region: CASSISEQKQYF. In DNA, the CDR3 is TGTGCCAGTAGTATAAGCGAGCAGAAGCAGTATTTT.

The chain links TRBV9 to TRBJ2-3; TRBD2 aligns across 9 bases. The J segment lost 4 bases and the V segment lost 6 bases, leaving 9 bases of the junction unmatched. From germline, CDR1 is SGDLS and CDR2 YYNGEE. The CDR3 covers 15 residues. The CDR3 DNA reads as TGTGCCAGCACGCCGGGACTAGCAGCCGCAGATACGCAGTATTTT. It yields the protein CASTPGLAAADTQYF.

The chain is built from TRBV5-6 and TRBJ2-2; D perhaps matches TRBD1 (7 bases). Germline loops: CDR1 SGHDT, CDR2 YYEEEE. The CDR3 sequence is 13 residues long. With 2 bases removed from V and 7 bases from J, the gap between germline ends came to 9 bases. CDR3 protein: CASSFQGGGELFF. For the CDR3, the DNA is TGTGCCAGCAGCTTCCAGGGGGGCGGGGAGCTGTTTTTT.

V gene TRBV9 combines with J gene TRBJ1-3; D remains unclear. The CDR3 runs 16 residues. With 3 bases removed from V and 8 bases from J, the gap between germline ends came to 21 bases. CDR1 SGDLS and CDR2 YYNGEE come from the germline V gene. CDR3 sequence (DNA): TGTGCCAGCAGCGCTATAGCACAATCCTCCGGAGACACCATATATTTT. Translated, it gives CASSAIAQSSGDTIYF.

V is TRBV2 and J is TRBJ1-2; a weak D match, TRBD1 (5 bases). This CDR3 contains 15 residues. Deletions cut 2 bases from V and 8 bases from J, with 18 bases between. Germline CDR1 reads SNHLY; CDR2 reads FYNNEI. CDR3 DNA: TGTGCCAGCAGTGAAAGTTTGGGACGGAGAGAAGGCTACACCTTC. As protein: CASSESLGRREGYTF.

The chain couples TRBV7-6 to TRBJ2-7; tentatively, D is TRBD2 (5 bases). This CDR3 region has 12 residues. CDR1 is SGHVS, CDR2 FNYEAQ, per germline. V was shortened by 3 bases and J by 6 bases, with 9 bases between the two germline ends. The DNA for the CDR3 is TGTGCCAGCAGCTTTTTAGGGAGCGAGCAGTACTTC. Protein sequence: CASSFLGSEQYF.

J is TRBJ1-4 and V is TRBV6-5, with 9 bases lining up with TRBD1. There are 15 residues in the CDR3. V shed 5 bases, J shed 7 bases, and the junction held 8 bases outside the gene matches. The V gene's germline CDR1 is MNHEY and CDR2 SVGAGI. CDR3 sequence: CASSTEQGAVEKLFF. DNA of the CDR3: TGTGCCAGCAGTACTGAACAGGGGGCTGTTGAAAAACTGTTTTTT.

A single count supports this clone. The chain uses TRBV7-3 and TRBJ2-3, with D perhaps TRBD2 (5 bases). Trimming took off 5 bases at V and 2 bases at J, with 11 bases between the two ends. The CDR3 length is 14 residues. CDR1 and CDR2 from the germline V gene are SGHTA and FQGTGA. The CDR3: CASSPRDSTDTQYF. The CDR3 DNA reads TGTGCCAGCAGCCCTCGGGATTCCACAGATACGCAGTATTTT.

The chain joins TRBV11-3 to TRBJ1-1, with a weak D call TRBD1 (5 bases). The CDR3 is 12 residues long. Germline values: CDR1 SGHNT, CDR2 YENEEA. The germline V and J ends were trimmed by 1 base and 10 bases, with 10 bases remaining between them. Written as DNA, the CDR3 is TGTGCCAGCAGCTTAGGGGGGGAACGAGCTTTCTTT. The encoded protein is CASSLGGERAFF.

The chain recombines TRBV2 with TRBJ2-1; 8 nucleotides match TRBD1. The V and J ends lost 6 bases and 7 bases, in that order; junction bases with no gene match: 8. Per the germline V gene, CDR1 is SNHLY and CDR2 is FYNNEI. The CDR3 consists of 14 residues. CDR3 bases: TGTGCCAGCAGGGGTGGACAGGGTGTAAATGAGCAGTTCTTC. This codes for CASRGGQGVNEQFF.